Judged by abundance, the clone carrying this T cell receptor (beta chain) is medium-sized. The data originate from a study of immune characterization of retroperitoneal liposarcoma. TCRdb re-called the PCR reads through MiXCR, storing one row per CDR3 protein. The top ten hold less than 10% of the sample, which has roughly 10,000 distinct CDR3 sequences, around 30% seen once. CDR3 size: 12 residues. Germline assignment: CDR1 SGHNT and CDR2 YENEEA. This chain uses TRBV11-3 with TRBJ2-1, with D uncertain. Matching the DNA end better, TRBJ2-7 makes the J call doubtful. The specimen was tumor tissue. The receptor was isolated from a male donor with retroperitoneal liposarcoma. The CDR3 DNA follows: TGTGCCAGCAGCTTTAGGGACTACGAGCAGTACTTC. Its translation is CASSFRDYEQYF.